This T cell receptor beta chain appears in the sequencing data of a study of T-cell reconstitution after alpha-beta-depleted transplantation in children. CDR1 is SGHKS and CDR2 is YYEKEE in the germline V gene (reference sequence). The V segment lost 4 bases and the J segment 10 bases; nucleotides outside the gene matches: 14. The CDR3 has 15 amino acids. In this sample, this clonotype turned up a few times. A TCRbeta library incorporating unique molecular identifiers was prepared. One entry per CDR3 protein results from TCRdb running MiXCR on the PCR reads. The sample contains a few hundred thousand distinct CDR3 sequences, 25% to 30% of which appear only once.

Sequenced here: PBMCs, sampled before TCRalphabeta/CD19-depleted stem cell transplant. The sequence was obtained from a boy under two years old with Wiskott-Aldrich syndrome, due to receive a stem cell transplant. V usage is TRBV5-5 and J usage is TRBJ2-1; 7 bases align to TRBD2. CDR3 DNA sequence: TGTGCCAGCAGCCTAGGACTAGAAGTCCTGGGGGAGCAGTTCTTC. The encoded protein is CASSLGLEVLGEQFF.